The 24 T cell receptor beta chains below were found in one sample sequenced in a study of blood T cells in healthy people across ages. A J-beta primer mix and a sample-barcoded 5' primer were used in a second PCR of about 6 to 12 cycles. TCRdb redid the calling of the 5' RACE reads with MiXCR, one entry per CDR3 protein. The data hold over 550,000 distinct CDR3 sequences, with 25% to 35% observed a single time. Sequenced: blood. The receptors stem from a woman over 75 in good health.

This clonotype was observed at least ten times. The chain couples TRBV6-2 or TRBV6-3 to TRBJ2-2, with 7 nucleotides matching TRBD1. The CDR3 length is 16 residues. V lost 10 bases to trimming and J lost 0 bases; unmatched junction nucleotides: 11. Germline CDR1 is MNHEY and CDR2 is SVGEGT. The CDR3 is CAILKRQGANTGELFF. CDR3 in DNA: TGTGCCATCTTAAAGAGACAGGGCGCGAACACCGGGGAGCTGTTTTTT.

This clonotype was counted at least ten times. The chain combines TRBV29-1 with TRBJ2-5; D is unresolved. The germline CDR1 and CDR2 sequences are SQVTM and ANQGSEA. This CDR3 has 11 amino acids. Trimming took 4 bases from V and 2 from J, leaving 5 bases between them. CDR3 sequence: CSVGQQETQYF. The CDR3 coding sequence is TGCAGCGTTGGTCAGCAAGAGACCCAGTACTTC.

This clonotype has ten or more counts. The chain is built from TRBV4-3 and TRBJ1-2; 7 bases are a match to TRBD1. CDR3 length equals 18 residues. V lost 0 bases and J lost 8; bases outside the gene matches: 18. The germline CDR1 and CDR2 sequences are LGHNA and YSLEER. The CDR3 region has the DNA TGCGCCAGCAGCCAAGATGGGCGACAGGGACCTCGGGGGAAGGGCTACACCTTC. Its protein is CASSQDGRQGPRGKGYTF.

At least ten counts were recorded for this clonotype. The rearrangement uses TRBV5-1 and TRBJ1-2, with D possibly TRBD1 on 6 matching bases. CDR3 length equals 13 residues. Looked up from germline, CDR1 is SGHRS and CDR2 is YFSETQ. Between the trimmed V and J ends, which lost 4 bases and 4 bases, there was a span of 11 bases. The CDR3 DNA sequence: TGCGCCAGCAGCCCAAGGACAGCCTATGGCTACACCTTC. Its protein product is CASSPRTAYGYTF.

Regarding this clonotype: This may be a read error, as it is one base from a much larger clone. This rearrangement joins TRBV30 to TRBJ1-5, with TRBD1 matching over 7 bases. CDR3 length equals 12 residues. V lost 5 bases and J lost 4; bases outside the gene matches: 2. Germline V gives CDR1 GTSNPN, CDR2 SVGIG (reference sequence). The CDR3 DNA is TGTGCCTGGGACAGGGAGAATCAGCCCCAGCATTTT. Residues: CAWDRENQPQHF.

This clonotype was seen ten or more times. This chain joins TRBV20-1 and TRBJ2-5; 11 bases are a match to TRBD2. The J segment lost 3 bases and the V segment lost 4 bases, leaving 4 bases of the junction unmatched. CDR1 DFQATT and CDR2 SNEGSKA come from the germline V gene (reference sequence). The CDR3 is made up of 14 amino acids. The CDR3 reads CSATSGGREETQYF. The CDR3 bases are TGCAGTGCTACTAGCGGGGGGCGGGAAGAGACCCAGTACTTC.

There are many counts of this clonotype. CDR3 bases: TGTGCCACCGAGGGGGAAAGCACAGATACGCAGTATTTT. It codes for CATEGESTDTQYF. The rearrangement links TRBV6-6 to TRBJ2-3; TRBD1 might be the D (6 bases). Germline values: CDR1 MNHNY, CDR2 SVGAGI (reference sequence). The CDR3 length is 13 residues. Deletions cut 10 bases from V and 0 bases from J, with 11 bases between.

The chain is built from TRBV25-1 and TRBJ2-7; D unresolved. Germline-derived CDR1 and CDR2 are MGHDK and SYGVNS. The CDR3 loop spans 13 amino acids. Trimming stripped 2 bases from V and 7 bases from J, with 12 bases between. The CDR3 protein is CASSEPIMNEQYF. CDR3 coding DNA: TGTGCCAGCAGTGAACCGATAATGAATGAGCAGTACTTC.

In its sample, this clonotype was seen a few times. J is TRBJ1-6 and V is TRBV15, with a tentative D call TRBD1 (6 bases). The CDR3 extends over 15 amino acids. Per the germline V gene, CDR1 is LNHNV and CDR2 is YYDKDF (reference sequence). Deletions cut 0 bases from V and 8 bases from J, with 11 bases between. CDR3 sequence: CATSRDQQGDSPLHF. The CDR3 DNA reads TGTGCCACCAGCAGAGATCAACAGGGAGATTCACCCCTCCACTTT.

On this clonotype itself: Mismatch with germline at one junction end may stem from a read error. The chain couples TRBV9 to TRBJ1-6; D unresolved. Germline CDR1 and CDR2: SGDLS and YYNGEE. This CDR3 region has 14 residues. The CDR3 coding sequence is TGTGCCAGCAGCGCTCCCTCCTATAATTTACCCCTCCACTTT. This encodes CASSAPSYNLPLHF.

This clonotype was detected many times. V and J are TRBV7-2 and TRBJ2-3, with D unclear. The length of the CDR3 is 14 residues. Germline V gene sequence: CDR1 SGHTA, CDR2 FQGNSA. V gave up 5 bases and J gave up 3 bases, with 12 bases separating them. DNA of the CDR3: TGTGCCAGCAGCCAAGTGGTCGGGACAGATACGCAGTATTTT. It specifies CASSQVVGTDTQYF.

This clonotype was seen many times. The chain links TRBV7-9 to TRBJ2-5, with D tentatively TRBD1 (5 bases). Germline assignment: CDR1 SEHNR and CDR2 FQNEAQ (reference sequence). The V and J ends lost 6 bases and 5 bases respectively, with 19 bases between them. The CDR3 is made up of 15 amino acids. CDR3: CASSTRTVPGETQYF. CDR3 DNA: TGTGCCAGCAGTACCCGGACCGTGCCAGGGGAGACCCAGTACTTC.

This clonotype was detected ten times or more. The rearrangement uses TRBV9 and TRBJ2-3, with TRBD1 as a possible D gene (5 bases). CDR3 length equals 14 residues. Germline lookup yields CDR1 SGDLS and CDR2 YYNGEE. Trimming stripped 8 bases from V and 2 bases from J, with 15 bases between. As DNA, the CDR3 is TGTGCCAGTGCGGTAGGGGTAATCACAGATACGCAGTATTTT. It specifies CASAVGVITDTQYF. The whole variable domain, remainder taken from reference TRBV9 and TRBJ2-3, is DSGVTQTPKHLITATGQRVTLRCSPRSGDLSVYWYQQSLDQGLQFLIQYYNGEERAKGNILERFSAQQFPDLHSELNLSSLELGDSALYFCASAVGVITDTQYFGPGTRLTVL.

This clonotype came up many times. CDR3 bases: TGTGCCAGCAAAGAACAGGGGGCCCAAGAGACCCAGTACTTC. Translation: CASKEQGAQETQYF. The genes are TRBV6-2 or TRBV6-3 and TRBJ2-5; the match to TRBD1 covers 9 bases. V gave up 7 bases and J gave up 1 base; unmatched junction bases: 4. CDR1 MNHEY and CDR2 SVGEGT come from the germline V gene. The CDR3 runs to 14 residues.

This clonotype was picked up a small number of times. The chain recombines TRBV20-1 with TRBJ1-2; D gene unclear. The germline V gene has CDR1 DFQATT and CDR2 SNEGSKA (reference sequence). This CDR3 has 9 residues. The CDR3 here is CRASYGYTF. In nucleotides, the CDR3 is TGCAGAGCTTCCTATGGCTACACCTTC.

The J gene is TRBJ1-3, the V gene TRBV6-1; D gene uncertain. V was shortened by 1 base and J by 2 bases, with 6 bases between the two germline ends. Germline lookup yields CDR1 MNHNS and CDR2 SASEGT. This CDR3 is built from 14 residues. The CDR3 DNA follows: TGTGCCAGCAGTGAAGTCGGGACTGGAAACACCATATATTTT. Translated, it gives CASSEVGTGNTIYF.

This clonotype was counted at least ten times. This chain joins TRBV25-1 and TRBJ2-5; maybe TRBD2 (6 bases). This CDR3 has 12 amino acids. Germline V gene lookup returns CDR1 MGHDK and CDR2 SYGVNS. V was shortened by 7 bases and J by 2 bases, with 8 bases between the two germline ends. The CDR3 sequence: CASNGLQETQYF. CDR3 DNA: TGTGCCAGCAACGGACTACAAGAGACCCAGTACTTC. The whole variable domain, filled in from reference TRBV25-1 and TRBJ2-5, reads EADIYQTPRYLVIGTGKKITLECSQTMGHDKMYWYQQDPGMELHLIHYSYGVNSTEKGDLSSESTVSRIRTEHFPLTLESARPSHTSQYLCASNGLQETQYFGPGTRLLVL.

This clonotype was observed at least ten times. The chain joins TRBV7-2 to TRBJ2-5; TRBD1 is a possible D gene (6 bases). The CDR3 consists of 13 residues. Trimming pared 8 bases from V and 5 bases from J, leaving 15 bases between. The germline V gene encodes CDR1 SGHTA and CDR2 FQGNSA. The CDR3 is CASGRQERETQYF. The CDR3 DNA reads TGTGCCAGCGGTCGACAGGAGAGGGAGACCCAGTACTTC.

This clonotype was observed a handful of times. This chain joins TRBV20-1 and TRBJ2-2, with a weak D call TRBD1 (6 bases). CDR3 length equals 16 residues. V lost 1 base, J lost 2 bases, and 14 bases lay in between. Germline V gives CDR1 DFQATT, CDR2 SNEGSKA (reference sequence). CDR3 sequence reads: CSARAGQKKNTGELFF. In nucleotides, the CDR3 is TGCAGTGCTAGAGCTGGACAGAAAAAAAACACCGGGGAGCTGTTTTTT.

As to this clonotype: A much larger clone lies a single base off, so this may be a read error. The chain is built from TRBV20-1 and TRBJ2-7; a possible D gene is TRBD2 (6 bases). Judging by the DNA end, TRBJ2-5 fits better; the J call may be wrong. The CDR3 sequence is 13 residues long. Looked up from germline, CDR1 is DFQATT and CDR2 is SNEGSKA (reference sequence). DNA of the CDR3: TGCAGTGCTCGTCCGCGACTAGTGGAGACCCAGTACTTC. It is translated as CSARPRLVETQYF.

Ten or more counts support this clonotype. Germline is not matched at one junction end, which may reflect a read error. The CDR3 is CASSSGYEQYF. In DNA, the CDR3 is TGTGCCAGCAGTTCCGGCTACGAGCAGTACTTC. This sequence joins TRBV5-1 and TRBJ2-7, with D uncertain. Germline V gene data show CDR1 as SGHRS and CDR2 as YFSETQ. The CDR3 is made up of 11 amino acids.

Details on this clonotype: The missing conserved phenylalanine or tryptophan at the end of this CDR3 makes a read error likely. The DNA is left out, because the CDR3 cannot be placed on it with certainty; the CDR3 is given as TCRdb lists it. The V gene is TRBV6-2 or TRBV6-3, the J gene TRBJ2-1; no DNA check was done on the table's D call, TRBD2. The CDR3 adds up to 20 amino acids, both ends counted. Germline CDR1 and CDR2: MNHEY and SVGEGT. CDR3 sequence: CASRDLRGGRNEQFFGPGTP.

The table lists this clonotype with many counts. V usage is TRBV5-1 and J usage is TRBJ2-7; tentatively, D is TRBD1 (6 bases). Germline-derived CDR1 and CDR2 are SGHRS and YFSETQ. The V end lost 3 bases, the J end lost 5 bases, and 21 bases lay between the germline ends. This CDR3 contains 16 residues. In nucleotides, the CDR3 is TGCGCCAGCAGCTCGTACGAAGACAGGTTTAGGAACGAGCAGTACTTC. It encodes CASSSYEDRFRNEQYF.

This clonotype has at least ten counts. CDR3 sequence reads: CSAGSGTGAQETQYF. CDR3 nucleotides: TGCAGTGCTGGCTCCGGGACAGGGGCACAAGAGACCCAGTACTTC. V and J are TRBV20-1 and TRBJ2-5; 10 bases line up with TRBD1. Germline V gives CDR1 DFQATT, CDR2 SNEGSKA (reference sequence). With 5 bases clipped from V and 2 bases from J, the junction kept 8 bases outside the gene matches. The CDR3 is made up of 15 amino acids.